These 19 T cell receptor beta chains were all obtained from the same sample, sequenced in a study of molecular identifiers for immune sequencing clone quantification. TCRdb redid the calling of the PCR reads with MiXCR, one entry per CDR3 protein. In the table there are approximately 550,000 distinct CDR3 sequences, 25% of which are singletons. The specimen was naive CD8+ T cells from blood, with Jurkat cell RNA spiked in. Subset denoted: FACS-sorted CD8+CD4-CCR7+CD45RA+ naive T cells. The receptors were gathered from a human donor in good health. Some libraries in this study had Jurkat cell RNA spiked in.

This clonotype has a count of ten or more. The chain joins TRBV6-2 or TRBV6-3 to TRBJ1-5, with 9 nucleotides matching TRBD1. The germline V gene has CDR1 MNHEY and CDR2 SVGEGT. The CDR3 has 17 amino acids. Unmatched junction bases numbered 10, after V lost 5 bases and J lost 2 bases. The CDR3 DNA reads TGTGCCAGCAGTAAGGGACAGGGAAGTCTTGGCAATCAGCCCCAGCATTTT. Translated: CASSKGQGSLGNQPQHF.

This clonotype was counted a few times. Written as DNA, the CDR3 is TGTGCCGGGAAAATCCGGGACAGGATCTATGGCTACACCTTC. It is translated as CAGKIRDRIYGYTF. The V call is TRBV6-2 or TRBV6-3, the J call TRBJ1-2; 8 bases agree with TRBD1. Germline loops: CDR1 MNHEY, CDR2 SVGEGT. The CDR3 is made up of 14 amino acids. Unmatched junction bases numbered 12, after V lost 11 bases and J lost 4 bases.

This clonotype was observed at least ten times. The V call is TRBV6-1, the J call TRBJ1-5; unclear D gene. Germline lookup yields CDR1 MNHNS and CDR2 SASEGT. The ends were cut back, 2 bases at V and 5 bases at J, with 13 bases in the middle. This CDR3 spans 15 amino acids. The CDR3 loop reads CASSESGFGYQPQHF. The CDR3 DNA follows: TGTGCCAGCAGTGAATCTGGGTTCGGGTATCAGCCCCAGCATTTT.

This clonotype came up a few times. The rearrangement joins TRBV12-3 or TRBV12-4 to TRBJ1-4; 10 nucleotides align to TRBD1. The CDR3 has 14 residues. J lost 8 bases, V lost 6 bases, and 6 bases had no gene match. CDR3 sequence (DNA): TGTGCCAGCAGACCCGGGACAGGGGTGGAAAAACTGTTTTTT. Residues: CASRPGTGVEKLFF.

This clonotype was counted at least ten times. The rearrangement joins TRBV6-5 to TRBJ1-1; D is undetermined. Germline V gene data show CDR1 as MNHEY and CDR2 as SVGAGI. There are 15 residues in the CDR3. The V gene lost 0 bases and the J gene lost 0 bases, with 8 bases spanning the gap. The CDR3 DNA reads as TGTGCCAGCAGTTACTCTGCAGCCATGAACACTGAAGCTTTCTTT. As protein: CASSYSAAMNTEAFF.

This clonotype showed up many times. The chain couples TRBV30 to TRBJ2-1; no definite D call. The CDR3 consists of 12 residues. The V end was cut by 2 bases, the J end by 0 bases, with 2 bases between. The germline CDR1 and CDR2 sequences are GTSNPN and SVGIG (reference sequence). The CDR3 DNA is TGTGCCTGGAGTAGCTCCTACAATGAGCAGTTCTTC. It is translated as CAWSSSYNEQFF.

In regard to this clonotype: It may be a read error: a sequence one base away is much more abundant. V is TRBV4-3 and J is TRBJ2-3; 9 bases agree with TRBD2. Looked up from germline, CDR1 is LGHNA and CDR2 is YSLEER. The CDR3 runs to 16 residues. The CDR3 here is CASSQDRGTSTATQYF. CDR3 DNA: TGCGCCAGCAGCCAAGACAGGGGGACTAGCACAGCTACGCAGTATTTT.

This clonotype showed up just a few times. The chain joins TRBV20-1 to TRBJ1-1; the D gene is possibly TRBD1 (6 bases). Per germline, CDR1 DFQATT and CDR2 SNEGSKA (reference sequence). This CDR3 has 13 amino acids. V was pared by 1 base and J by 3 bases, with 9 bases between. The CDR3 bases are TGCAGTGCTAGAGTGGACAGCTACACTGAAGCTTTCTTT. Amino acids: CSARVDSYTEAFF.

Regarding this clonotype: A read error may account for a junction end that differs from germline. Here the CDR3 DNA reads TGCAGTGCTAGAGAAGGAAACGGAAACACCATACATTTT. Its protein is CSAREGNGNTIHF. The gene calls are TRBV20-1 and TRBJ1-3, with no clear D. Germline-derived CDR1 and CDR2 are DFQATT and SNEGSKA (reference sequence). This CDR3 comprises 13 residues.

This clonotype was observed a handful of times. The chain has TRBV7-8 and TRBJ1-5; 10 bases agree with TRBD1. The CDR3 consists of 18 residues. From germline, CDR1 is SGHVS and CDR2 FQNEAQ. V shed 5 bases and J 0 bases; nucleotides not matched to a gene: 10. CDR3 region: CASSPADRGRYSNQPQHF. DNA for the CDR3: TGTGCCAGCAGCCCCGCGGACAGGGGGAGGTATAGCAATCAGCCCCAGCATTTT.

This clonotype has a handful of counts. The chain joins TRBV7-9 to TRBJ2-1; 8 bases align to TRBD1. V trimming: 5 bases; J trimming: 4 bases; junction bases outside the gene matches: 7. The germline CDR1 and CDR2 sequences are SEHNR and FQNEAQ (reference sequence). This CDR3 has 15 residues. CDR3 nucleotides: TGTGCCAGCAGCCCGCCGGGACAGGATTACAATGAGCAGTTCTTC. Encoded protein: CASSPPGQDYNEQFF.

This clonotype came up many times. The chain couples TRBV12-3 or TRBV12-4 to TRBJ1-5; 9 bases align to TRBD1. With 5 bases clipped from V and 6 bases from J, the junction kept 11 bases outside the gene matches. The CDR3 contains 16 residues. CDR3 sequence (DNA): TGTGCCAGCAGTAAGACCGGGACAGGGTTGTCTCAGCCCCAGCATTTT. This gives the protein CASSKTGTGLSQPQHF.

About this clonotype itself: Germline is not matched at one junction end, which may reflect a read error. This rearrangement joins TRBV7-9 to TRBJ2-7; 7 positions agree with TRBD1. Germline V gene data show CDR1 as SEHNR and CDR2 as FQNEAQ (reference sequence). This CDR3 spans 14 amino acids. This CDR3 is CASTSGTAYYEQCF. CDR3 bases: TGTGCCAGCACCTCCGGGACAGCCTACTACGAGCAGTGCTTC.

The chain combines TRBV15 with TRBJ1-1; unclear D gene. This CDR3 contains 13 residues. Germline CDR1 reads LNHNV; CDR2 reads YYDKDF (reference sequence). V dropped 3 bases and J dropped 1 base, with 6 bases sitting between them. DNA for the CDR3: TGTGCCACCAGCAGGGAATGGAACACTGAAGCTTTCTTT. Translation: CATSREWNTEAFF.

The sample holds a few counts of this clonotype. The rearrangement uses TRBV5-4 and TRBJ2-7; the D is unclear. The V end lost 0 bases, the J end lost 2 bases, and 9 bases lay between the germline ends. In germline, CDR1 is SGHNT, CDR2 YYREEE (reference sequence). This CDR3 spans 14 amino acids. The DNA for the CDR3 is TGTGCCAGCAGCTTGGAAGCATACCCCTACGAGCAGTACTTC. Translating it yields CASSLEAYPYEQYF.

The chain recombines TRBV13 with TRBJ1-4, with 9 nucleotides matching TRBD1. After removal of 5 bases from V and 5 bases from J, the junction contained 6 bases not matched to a gene. CDR1 PRHDT and CDR2 FYEKMQ come from the germline V gene (reference sequence). The CDR3 runs to 15 residues. CDR3 DNA sequence: TGTGCCAGCAGCCTAAACAGGGGGCAGAATGAAAAACTGTTTTTT. Its translation: CASSLNRGQNEKLFF.

In its sample, this clonotype was seen many times. The chain links TRBV29-1 to TRBJ2-3; TRBD2 matches at 10 bases. The CDR3 runs to 17 residues. V trimming: 4 bases; J trimming: 6 bases; junction bases outside the gene matches: 16. Germline V lookup: CDR1 SQVTM, CDR2 ANQGSEA. This chain's CDR3 is CSVVTSGVVVILDTQYF. Written as DNA, the CDR3 is TGCAGCGTTGTCACTAGCGGGGTCGTAGTAATACTGGATACGCAGTATTTT.

This clonotype was detected many times. This chain links TRBV14 with TRBJ2-7, with TRBD1 matching over 8 bases. CDR1 and CDR2 from the germline V gene are SGHDN and FVKESK. V lost 3 bases and J lost 7; bases outside the gene matches: 2. The CDR3 length is 12 residues. CDR3 protein: CASSQTGVEQYF. CDR3 DNA: TGTGCCAGCAGCCAGACAGGGGTTGAGCAGTACTTC.

The genes are TRBV19 and TRBJ1-5; D is undetermined. CDR1 is LNHDA and CDR2 is SQIVND in the germline V gene (reference sequence). Trimming stripped 5 bases from V and 3 bases from J, with 20 bases between. There are 17 residues in the CDR3. The CDR3 nucleotides read TGTGCCAGTAGTGACGGCATTCCCCTCATCCCCAATCAGCCCCAGCATTTT. Its translation is CASSDGIPLIPNQPQHF.